This T cell receptor beta chain is from a study of regulatory T cells in long-lasting Graves disease. This clonotype was found a few times. Time point described: newly diagnosed GD, antithyroid drugs for less than 3 months. PBMC-extracted RNA yielded the TCR library. iRepertoire HTBI primers and Arm-PCR of CDR3 regions built TCR beta libraries. TCRdb re-called the multiplex PCR reads through MiXCR, storing one row per CDR3 protein. The repertoire includes 350,000 to 500,000 distinct CDR3 sequences, about 16% of them detected once, and approximately 11% sits in the top ten. This CDR3 has 16 residues. Germline assignment: CDR1 MGHRA and CDR2 YSYEKL. Trimming took off 4 bases at V and 3 bases at J, with 16 bases between the two ends. A further study also used this sample, focusing on T cells in Graves' hyperthyroidism and ophthalmopathy. As that study records: HTBI primers were used for first-round RT-PCR of the TCR CDR3.

J is TRBJ2-1 and V is TRBV4-1, with D possibly TRBD1 on 6 matching bases. The specimen was peripheral blood mononuclear cells (PBMCs), collected at new diagnosis, from a patient treated with antithyroid drugs. The clonotype was recovered from a woman aged 25 to 39 with Graves disease. The CDR3 region is CASSPLPKGVYNEQFF. CDR3 DNA sequence: TGCGCCAGCAGCCCTTTACCGAAGGGGGTCTACAATGAGCAGTTCTTC.